Here is one T cell receptor (beta chain) with its context. Antigen unknown. The data derive from a study of T cell clusters in autoimmune cytopenias. Regarding the study as a whole: TRB repertoire shifts in secondary cytopenia and chronic lymphocytic leukemia mostly reflected lymphoma, not autoimmunity. The T cell clusters came from computational analysis alone and lack functional validation.

CDR1 is MNHNY, CDR2 SVGAGI, per germline (reference sequence). The CDR3 extends over 17 amino acids. About 37,500 genome equivalents of blood DNA were amplified for TRB. One tube held mixed TRB-A and TRB-B primer pools for touch-down PCR. No DNA is given; TCRdb re-called the multiplex PCR reads and lists each CDR3 protein once. The sample's table shows fewer than 7,500 distinct CDR3 sequences. These data were likewise used in another study, on T cell repertoires in aging, cancer and after chemotherapy. That paper states: In each cancer cohort, median generation probability increased across chemotherapy, suggesting thymic output rebounded.

V and J are TRBV6-6 and TRBJ1-5; with no DNA, the TCRdb D assignment of TRBD1 cannot be verified. This clonotype originated in a human donor in good health. Sequenced sample: peripheral blood. The CDR3 spells CASSYVGRFTSNQPQHF.